The entry below gives a single T cell receptor beta chain sequence along with its context. Antigen specificity is unknown. This entry comes from a study of shared clonotypes between healthy human individuals. The overall study: Per donor, CD8 memory used one plate, CD8 naive used two, CD4 memory used three and CD4 naive used three.

Overall study results and limits: Estimated richness was generally greater in naive than memory subsets.

Adult donors, all healthy and HIV-negative, had no recent acute infections or vaccinations. Under the authors' procedure: Filtering of immunoSEQ junctional sequences could not match full-length read filtering. Profiling relied on immunoSEQ multiplex PCR, and the TCRdb table lists in-frame clones only, not all of them. V and J calls plus clone size are reproduced from that table; the DNA served to infer D and trimming. The sample lists some 2,000,000 clones, roughly 95% occurring once. This receptor was obtained from a man aged 18 to 30 in good health. Material for sequencing was naive CD4+ T cells sorted from blood. Subset in this sample: CD45RA+ positively selected.

The CDR3 DNA is TGTGCCAGCAGTGTTAGCCAGGGGGCTGTCACTGAAGCTTTCTTT. Protein sequence: CASSVSQGAVTEAFF. The chain carries TRBV6-1 and TRBJ1-1, with 8 bases fitting TRBD1. Germline assignment: CDR1 MNHNS and CDR2 SASEGT. Trimming removed 4 bases from V and 4 bases from J; junction bases left unmatched: 8. The CDR3 loop spans 15 amino acids.